The clone carrying this T cell receptor (beta chain) was found once. The data derive from a study of blood T cell repertoires in COVID-19. Study overall: Some COVID-19 samples were acute and others convalescent; all came from the United States, Italy and Spain. T cells, B-cell-depleted T cells, or PBMCs supplied cDNA or gDNA.

From germline, CDR1 is SNHLY and CDR2 FYNNEI. The CDR3 runs 14 residues. V shed 4 bases, J shed 6 bases, and the junction held 7 bases outside the gene matches. Per the original methods: Amplification with reference gene primers provided the estimates of nucleated cell counts. The repertoire was sequenced with immunoSEQ multiplex PCR; TCRdb's copy has only in-frame clones and lacks some. That table gives V, J and clone size, and the DNA gave D and trimming. This table holds 95,000 to 100,000 clones, 79% found once. The genes are TRBV2 and TRBJ2-5; 8 bases align to TRBD2. This TCR was sampled from a woman of 80 years or more with active or convalescent COVID-19. Sequenced input: peripheral blood. The CDR3 spells CASSVGREGQTQYF. Written as DNA, the CDR3 is TGTGCCAGCAGTGTGGGACGGGAGGGGCAGACCCAGTACTTC.